This T cell receptor (beta chain) derives from a study of T cells in Graves' hyperthyroidism and ophthalmopathy. The CDR3 regions of TCR beta were amplified from RNA transcripts. TCR CDR3 regions were first amplified by RT-PCR with HTBI primers. Each CDR3 protein gets one entry after TCRdb re-called the multiplex PCR reads with MiXCR. The sample has about 380,000 distinct CDR3 sequences; 15% to 20% are singletons. This clonotype was counted many times. Its antigen is not known. Study-level results: Among clonotypes expanded in thyroid above 0.001, most were also found in blood.

The CDR3 is 15 residues long. CDR1 and CDR2 (germline): LGHDT, YNNKEL (reference sequence). Trimming pared 3 bases from V and 5 bases from J, leaving 14 bases between. Sequencing was performed on blood. The chain combines TRBV3-1 with TRBJ1-5; tentatively, D is TRBD1 (6 bases). The origin of this receptor is a man younger than 30 with Graves' ophthalmopathy. The CDR3 region is CASSHNGQGHQPQHF. The CDR3 DNA reads as TGTGCCAGCAGCCACAACGGGCAGGGGCATCAGCCCCAGCATTTT.